These 25 T cell receptor beta chains came from one sample sequenced in a study of OX40 agonist ivuxolimab in advanced cancers. Using immunoSEQ multiplex PCR, the repertoire was profiled, and TCRdb retains in-frame clones only, with some absent. The sample includes 30,000 to 40,000 clones, about 92% of them seen just once. The starting material was CD4+ or CD8+ T cells sorted from blood, obtained in a trial of the OX40 agonist ivuxolimab. The receptors derive from an adult with an advanced solid tumor such as melanoma, head and neck, liver or kidney cancer.

The CDR3 DNA sequence: TGTGCCAGCAGTTCCGCCATGACAATGAGCAATCAGCCCCAGCATTTT. Residues: CASSSAMTMSNQPQHF. The chain links TRBV28 to TRBJ1-5; no clear D. Germline V gene lookup returns CDR1 MDHEN and CDR2 SYDVKM. The CDR3 sequence is 16 residues long. The V and J ends lost 4 bases and 1 base respectively, with 14 bases between them.

The chain carries TRBV27 and TRBJ2-7; no clear D. V dropped 2 bases and J dropped 4 bases, with 12 bases sitting between them. The germline V gene encodes CDR1 MNHEY and CDR2 SMNVEV (reference sequence). CDR3 length: 14 amino acids. For the CDR3, the DNA is TGTGCCAGCAGTTTAAAGGGATGGTGGTACGAGCAGTACTTC. This gives the protein CASSLKGWWYEQYF.

The genes are TRBV27 and TRBJ2-2; 13 bases are shared with TRBD2. The germline CDR1 and CDR2 sequences are MNHEY and SMNVEV (reference sequence). The CDR3 consists of 17 residues. J was trimmed by 3 bases and V by 5 bases; bases with no gene match: 6. CDR3 in amino acids: CASSTPTSGRYTGELFF. As DNA, the CDR3 is TGTGCCAGCAGTACACCGACTAGCGGGAGGTACACCGGGGAGCTGTTTTTT.

The chain has TRBV7-6 and TRBJ2-3; 8 bases agree with TRBD2. The V gene end was trimmed by 4 bases and the J gene end by 5 bases; junction bases not matched to a gene: 14. Germline V gene sequence: CDR1 SGHVS, CDR2 FNYEAQ. The CDR3 loop spans 17 amino acids. The CDR3 loop reads CASSSPGGAGVVDTQYF. The CDR3 DNA sequence: TGTGCCAGCAGCTCCCCCGGAGGAGCGGGGGTTGTAGATACGCAGTATTTT.

The chain couples TRBV29-1 to TRBJ2-3; D remains ambiguous. V was pared by 3 bases and J by 0 bases, with 10 bases between. CDR3 length equals 14 residues. The germline CDR1 and CDR2 sequences are SQVTM and ANQGSEA. The CDR3 sequence is CSVDTLTSTDTQYF. DNA for the CDR3: TGCAGCGTTGATACGCTTACTAGCACAGATACGCAGTATTTT.

This chain connects TRBV14 to TRBJ2-7; tentatively, D is TRBD1 (5 bases). This CDR3 has 13 amino acids. Trimming took off 5 bases at V and 4 bases at J, with 12 bases between the two ends. Germline CDR1 is SGHDN and CDR2 is FVKESK. This chain's CDR3 is CASSSQGLYEQYF. The CDR3 bases are TGTGCCAGCAGCTCGCAGGGTTTATACGAGCAGTACTTC.

This clone has just one count. The chain uses TRBV9 and TRBJ1-1; D gene unclear. V lost 4 bases and J 4 bases, leaving 11 bases between the germline ends. There are 13 residues in the CDR3. CDR1 and CDR2 (germline): SGDLS, YYNGEE. CDR3 sequence reads: CASSLPGVTEAFF. As DNA, the CDR3 is TGTGCCAGCAGCTTACCTGGGGTCACTGAAGCTTTCTTT.

This sequence joins TRBV5-1 and TRBJ2-5; D not resolved. Trimming pared 3 bases from V and 2 bases from J, leaving 14 bases between. Germline V gene data show CDR1 as SGHRS and CDR2 as YFSETQ. The CDR3 loop spans 15 amino acids. The CDR3: CASSSPRTLQETQYF. DNA for the CDR3: TGCGCCAGCAGCTCCCCCCGAACCCTACAAGAGACCCAGTACTTC.

J is TRBJ2-2 and V is TRBV7-9, with 7 bases aligning to TRBD2. The trim removed 4 bases at V and 6 bases at J, leaving 11 bases unmatched. CDR1 and CDR2 from the germline V gene are SEHNR and FQNEAQ (reference sequence). The CDR3 totals 16 residues. DNA for the CDR3: TGTGCCAGCAGCTCCGTTGGACTAGGTTCCCCCGGGGAGCTGTTTTTT. It specifies CASSSVGLGSPGELFF.

V gene TRBV19 combines with J gene TRBJ2-7; D remains ambiguous. The germline V gene encodes CDR1 LNHDA and CDR2 SQIVND (reference sequence). Deletions cut 5 bases from V and 7 bases from J, with 9 bases between. The CDR3 is 11 residues long. The CDR3, as DNA: TGTGCCAGTAGTCGCTTCGAGGAGCAGTACTTC. Its translation is CASSRFEEQYF.

The V gene is TRBV28, the J gene TRBJ2-1, with 7 positions matching TRBD2. Germline V gives CDR1 MDHEN, CDR2 SYDVKM. V dropped 7 bases and J dropped 2; count of bases not matched to a gene: 8. The length of the CDR3 is 15 residues. The CDR3 is CASNLLAEPYNEQFF. The CDR3, as DNA: TGTGCCAGCAACCTTCTAGCGGAGCCCTACAATGAGCAGTTCTTC.

This clone was counted once. The rearrangement joins TRBV27 to TRBJ1-2; TRBD1 is a possible D gene (6 bases). The germline V and J ends were trimmed by 5 bases and 1 base, with 20 bases remaining between them. In germline, CDR1 is MNHEY, CDR2 SMNVEV (reference sequence). The CDR3 spans 17 residues. The CDR3 is CASSLTRQGFFNYGYTF. In DNA, the CDR3 is TGTGCCAGCAGTCTAACCCGCCAGGGGTTTTTTAACTATGGCTACACCTTC.

The chain joins TRBV6-4 to TRBJ2-2; TRBD1 might be the D (5 bases). Trimming pared 5 bases from V and 1 base from J, leaving 5 bases between. Germline CDR1 reads MRHNA; CDR2 reads SNTAGT. This CDR3 has 13 residues. CDR3 sequence reads: CASSTGNTGELFF. DNA of the CDR3: TGTGCCAGCAGTACAGGGAACACCGGGGAGCTGTTTTTT.

This clone was picked up many times. The rearrangement links TRBV9 to TRBJ2-2; 12 bases align to TRBD2. V was pared by 3 bases and J by 2 bases, with 5 bases of the junction left unmatched. The germline CDR1 and CDR2 sequences are SGDLS and YYNGEE. The CDR3 has 17 amino acids. The CDR3 DNA reads as TGTGCCAGCAGCGAAACTAGCGGGGGGTACAACACCGGGGAGCTGTTTTTT. Amino acid sequence: CASSETSGGYNTGELFF. Supplemented by reference TRBV9 and TRBJ2-2, the full variable domain reads DSGVTQTPKHLITATGQRVTLRCSPRSGDLSVYWYQQSLDQGLQFLIQYYNGEERAKGNILERFSAQQFPDLHSELNLSSLELGDSALYFCASSETSGGYNTGELFFGEGSRLTVL.

This sequence joins TRBV7-9 and TRBJ2-1, with a possible D match to TRBD2 (5 bases). This CDR3 region has 16 residues. Between the trimmed V and J ends, which lost 1 base and 8 bases, there was a span of 18 bases. Per germline, CDR1 SEHNR and CDR2 FQNEAQ (reference sequence). The CDR3 protein is CASSLEDFSFGDEQFF. DNA for the CDR3: TGTGCCAGCAGCTTAGAGGACTTTTCCTTCGGGGATGAGCAGTTCTTC.

The V gene is TRBV5-3, the J gene TRBJ2-1, with 9 bases fitting TRBD1. TRBV5-3 is annotated as an ORF whose role is uncertain. J was trimmed by 4 bases and V by 4 bases; bases with no gene match: 15. The CDR3 covers 18 residues. DNA for the CDR3: TGTGCCAGAAGCCCGGGACAGGGCCCCGTCGCGGGGTACAATGAGCAGTTCTTC. Amino acid sequence: CARSPGQGPVAGYNEQFF.

The chain couples TRBV25-1 to TRBJ2-7; unclear D gene. This CDR3 comprises 13 residues. The V end lost 4 bases, the J end lost 4 bases, and 11 bases lay between the germline ends. Germline CDR1 MGHDK, CDR2 SYGVNS. CDR3 region: CASSGDPEYEQYF. The CDR3 coding sequence is TGTGCCAGCAGTGGTGACCCCGAGTACGAGCAGTACTTC.

This chain joins TRBV18 and TRBJ2-7; D call uncertain. V was pared by 6 bases and J by 0 bases, with 6 bases between. Germline loops: CDR1 KGHSH, CDR2 LQKENI. The CDR3 runs to 12 residues. CDR3 protein: CASSPNSYEQYF. The CDR3 DNA reads TGTGCCAGCTCTCCCAACTCCTACGAGCAGTACTTC.

V and J are TRBV6-5 and TRBJ1-5; D is possibly TRBD1 (6 bases). This CDR3 has 11 amino acids. V lost 6 bases to trimming and J lost 7 bases, with 7 bases between them. Germline V CDR1 and CDR2: MNHEY, SVGAGI. The CDR3 DNA is TGTGCCAGCAGCCAGGGGCAGCCCCAGCATTTT. This gives the protein CASSQGQPQHF.

The genes are TRBV7-6 and TRBJ2-5; 10 nucleotides agree with TRBD1. V lost 5 bases to trimming and J lost 4 bases; unmatched junction nucleotides: 4. The CDR3 is made up of 14 amino acids. Germline V CDR1 and CDR2: SGHVS, FNYEAQ. CDR3 sequence reads: CASSLWTGGETQYF. CDR3 nucleotides: TGTGCCAGCAGCCTATGGACAGGGGGAGAGACCCAGTACTTC.

The chain employs TRBV4-1 and TRBJ2-5, with 10 nucleotides matching TRBD1. Trimming at V came to 3 bases and at J to 4 bases, leaving 5 bases not matched to a gene. The germline V gene has CDR1 MGHRA and CDR2 YSYEKL. The CDR3 has 15 amino acids. CDR3 in amino acids: CASSHPGQGRETQYF. The DNA for the CDR3 is TGCGCCAGCAGCCATCCGGGACAGGGGAGAGAGACCCAGTACTTC.

V and J are TRBV4-2 and TRBJ2-1, with 11 bases fitting TRBD2. CDR1 and CDR2 from the germline V gene are LGHNA and YNFKEQ. The CDR3 runs 16 residues. The trim removed 0 bases at V and 5 bases at J, leaving 3 bases unmatched. The CDR3 protein is CASSQEGTSGHNEQFF. The CDR3 nucleotides read TGTGCCAGCAGCCAAGAAGGGACTAGCGGTCACAATGAGCAGTTCTTC.

This chain uses TRBV29-1 with TRBJ2-2, with TRBD2 as a possible D gene (7 bases). The V gene's germline CDR1 is SQVTM and CDR2 ANQGSEA. With 1 base removed from V and 5 bases from J, the gap between germline ends came to 20 bases. This CDR3 has 17 residues. The CDR3 loop is CSVEVVSGGRVTGELFF. The CDR3 DNA is TGCAGCGTTGAAGTAGTCTCGGGGGGCCGAGTGACCGGGGAGCTGTTTTTT.

J is TRBJ2-1 and V is TRBV27, with TRBD1 as a possible D gene (5 bases). Germline CDR1 and CDR2: MNHEY and SMNVEV (reference sequence). CDR3 length equals 15 residues. The V end was cut by 3 bases, the J end by 0 bases, with 9 bases between. CDR3 sequence (DNA): TGTGCCAGCAGTTTTACAGGTAACTCCTACAATGAGCAGTTCTTC. The encoded protein is CASSFTGNSYNEQFF.

This chain connects TRBV7-9 to TRBJ2-1, with D possibly matching TRBD2 (6 bases). CDR3 length equals 12 residues. The germline CDR1 and CDR2 sequences are SEHNR and FQNEAQ (reference sequence). The ends were cut back, 8 bases at V and 9 bases at J, with 14 bases in the middle. The CDR3 is CASDAGFGEQFF. CDR3 in DNA: TGTGCCAGCGATGCGGGATTCGGTGAGCAGTTCTTC.